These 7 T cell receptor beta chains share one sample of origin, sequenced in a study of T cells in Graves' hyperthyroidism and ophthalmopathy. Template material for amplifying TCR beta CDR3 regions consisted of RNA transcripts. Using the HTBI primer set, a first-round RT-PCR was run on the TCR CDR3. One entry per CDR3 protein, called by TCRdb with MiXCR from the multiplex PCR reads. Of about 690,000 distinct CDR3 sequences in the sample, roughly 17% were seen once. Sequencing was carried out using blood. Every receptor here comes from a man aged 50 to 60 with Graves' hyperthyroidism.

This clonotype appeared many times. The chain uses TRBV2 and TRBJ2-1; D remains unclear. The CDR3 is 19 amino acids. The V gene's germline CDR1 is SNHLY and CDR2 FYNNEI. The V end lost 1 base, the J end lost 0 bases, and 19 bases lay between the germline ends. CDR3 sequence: CASSEGERLFPRSYNEQFF. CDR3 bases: TGTGCCAGCAGTGAAGGAGAAAGGCTCTTTCCCCGCTCCTACAATGAGCAGTTCTTC.

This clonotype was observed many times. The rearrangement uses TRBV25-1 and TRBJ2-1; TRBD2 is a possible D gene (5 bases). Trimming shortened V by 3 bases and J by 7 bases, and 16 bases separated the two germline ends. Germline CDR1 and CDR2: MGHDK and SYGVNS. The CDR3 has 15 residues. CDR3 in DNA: TGTGCCAGCAGTGATTCCGGTCCGAGGGATAATGAGCAGTTCTTC. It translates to CASSDSGPRDNEQFF.

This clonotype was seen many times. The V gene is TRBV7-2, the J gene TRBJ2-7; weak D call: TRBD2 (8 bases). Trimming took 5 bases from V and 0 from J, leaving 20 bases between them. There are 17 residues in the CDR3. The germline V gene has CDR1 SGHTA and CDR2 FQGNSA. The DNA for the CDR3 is TGTGCCAGCAGCACGGGGGGGGACAGTTCAACCTCCTACGAGCAGTACTTC. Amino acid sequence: CASSTGGDSSTSYEQYF.

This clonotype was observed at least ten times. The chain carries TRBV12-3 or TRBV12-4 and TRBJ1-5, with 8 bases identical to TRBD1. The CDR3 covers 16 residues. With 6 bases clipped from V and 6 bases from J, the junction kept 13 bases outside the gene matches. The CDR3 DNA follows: TGTGCCAGCAGCGTAGACGGGCAGGGGGCAGGTCAGCCCCAGCATTTT. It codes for CASSVDGQGAGQPQHF.

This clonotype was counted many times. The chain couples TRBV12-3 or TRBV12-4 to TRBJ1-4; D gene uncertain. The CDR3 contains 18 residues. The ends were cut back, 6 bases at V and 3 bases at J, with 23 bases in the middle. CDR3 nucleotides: TGTGCCAGCAGGCCAGACCTCGAACCCGGGAGGTCTAATGAAAAACTGTTTTTT. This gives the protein CASRPDLEPGRSNEKLFF.

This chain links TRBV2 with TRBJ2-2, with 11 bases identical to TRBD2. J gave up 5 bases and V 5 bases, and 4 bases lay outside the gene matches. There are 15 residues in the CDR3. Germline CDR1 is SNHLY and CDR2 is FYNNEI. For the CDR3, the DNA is TGTGCCAGCAGTACTACTAGCGGGAGAACCGGGGAGCTGTTTTTT. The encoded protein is CASSTTSGRTGELFF.

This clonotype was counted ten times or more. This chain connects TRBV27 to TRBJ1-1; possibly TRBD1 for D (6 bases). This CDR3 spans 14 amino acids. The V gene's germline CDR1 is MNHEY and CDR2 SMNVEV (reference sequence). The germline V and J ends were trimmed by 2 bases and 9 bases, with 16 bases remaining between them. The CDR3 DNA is TGTGCCAGCAGTTTAGGCTTAGACAGGTCACAAGCTTTCTTT. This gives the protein CASSLGLDRSQAFF.